The 5 T cell receptor beta chains in this list originate from one sample, sequenced in a study of T cells in Graves' hyperthyroidism and ophthalmopathy. Researchers took RNA transcripts and amplified the TCR beta CDR3 regions from them. In the first-round RT-PCR of the TCR CDR3, the HTBI primer set was used. TCRdb recomputed calls from the multiplex PCR reads with MiXCR, one row per CDR3 protein. The sample contains 560,000 or so distinct CDR3 sequences, 15% to 20% of which appear only once. The sequencing input was blood. These TCRs come from a man aged 40-49 years with Graves' ophthalmopathy.

This clonotype was counted only a few times. V usage is TRBV6-2 or TRBV6-3 and J usage is TRBJ2-7; 7 bases match TRBD2. From germline, CDR1 is MNHEY and CDR2 SVGEGT. The CDR3 runs 14 residues. The J segment lost 7 bases and the V segment lost 6 bases, leaving 12 bases of the junction unmatched. The chain's CDR3 is CASSTSASGLEQYF. Written as DNA, the CDR3 is TGTGCCAGCAGCACCTCCGCTAGCGGCCTGGAGCAGTACTTC.

This clonotype was observed a handful of times. The rearrangement uses TRBV19 and TRBJ2-3; tentative D call: TRBD2 (5 bases). CDR3 length equals 14 residues. V was trimmed by 3 bases and J by 1 base, leaving 8 bases between them. Germline CDR1 is LNHDA and CDR2 is SQIVND (reference sequence). The CDR3 nucleotides read TGTGCCAGTAGTATCGGACTGGGCACAGATACGCAGTATTTT. The encoded protein is CASSIGLGTDTQYF.

This clonotype was seen a handful of times. The chain links TRBV3-1 to TRBJ2-3, with unresolved D. CDR1 and CDR2 from the germline V gene are LGHDT and YNNKEL (reference sequence). CDR3 length equals 11 residues. V was trimmed by 2 bases and J by 7 bases, leaving 4 bases between them. CDR3 amino acids: CASSQYNTQYF. The CDR3 DNA reads TGTGCCAGCAGCCAATATAATACGCAGTATTTT.

Worth noting for this clonotype: At one end the junction does not follow the germline gene, possibly because of a read error. The V gene is TRBV7-2, the J gene TRBJ2-1; 7 bases fit TRBD1. Germline CDR1 reads SGHTA; CDR2 reads FQGNSA. CDR3 length: 12 amino acids. The CDR3 nucleotides read TGTGCCAGCAGCCCTGGACAGGTTTCCAGGATCTTC. The encoded protein is CASSPGQVSRIF. Variable domain in full (rest from reference TRBV7-2 and TRBJ2-1): GAGVSQSPSNKVTEKGKDVELRCDPISGHTALYWYRQSLGQGLEFLIYFQGNSAPDKSGLPSDRFSAERTGGSVSTLTIQRTQQEDSAVYLCASSPGQVSRIFGPGTRLTVL.

The chain joins TRBV13 to TRBJ2-2, with 10 bases that match TRBD1. V was pared by 5 bases and J by 5 bases, with 8 bases of the junction left unmatched. CDR3 length: 16 residues. Germline CDR1 is PRHDT and CDR2 is FYEKMQ (reference sequence). The CDR3 sequence: CASSPGTGAMTGELFF. In DNA form, the CDR3 reads TGTGCCAGCAGCCCCGGGACAGGGGCTATGACCGGGGAGCTGTTTTTT.